A single sample gave rise to the 17 T cell receptor beta chains below, sequenced in a study of cytomegalovirus exposure and HLA in healthy donors. The PCR contained 60 Vbeta and 13 Jbeta primers. Sequencing was performed with immunoSEQ multiplex PCR; in TCRdb, only in-frame clones are kept and a portion is missing. This table holds about 150,000 clones, around 72% found once. The specimen was PBMCs. These receptors all come from a man aged 35-49 years in good health and CMV-seronegative.

The rearrangement links TRBV4-3 to TRBJ2-3, with D possibly matching TRBD2 (5 bases). The CDR3 sequence is 17 residues long. The germline V gene encodes CDR1 LGHNA and CDR2 YSLEER. V lost 0 bases and J 6 bases, leaving 19 bases between the germline ends. CDR3 region: CASSQEMGGPPEDTQYF. The CDR3 DNA reads as TGCGCCAGCAGCCAAGAAATGGGCGGGCCCCCGGAGGATACGCAGTATTTT.

This clone was observed once. This chain uses TRBV7-2 with TRBJ2-3, with TRBD2 matching over 7 bases. With 1 base clipped from V and 6 bases from J, the junction kept 7 bases outside the gene matches. Germline V gene lookup returns CDR1 SGHTA and CDR2 FQGNSA. CDR3 size: 15 residues. As DNA, the CDR3 is TGTGCCAGCAGCTTAGGGGGGAGGGTCGAGGATACGCAGTATTTT. It translates to CASSLGGRVEDTQYF.

The chain employs TRBV6-1 and TRBJ2-7; 12 bases fit TRBD2. Germline V gene lookup returns CDR1 MNHNS and CDR2 SASEGT. There are 15 residues in the CDR3. The junction had 2 bases not matched to a gene; V was cut back by 3 bases and J by 2 bases. The CDR3 nucleotides are TGTGCCAGCAGTGACACTAGCGGGGGGCCCTACGAGCAGTACTTC. Protein sequence: CASSDTSGGPYEQYF.

This clone was seen only a few times. The chain recombines TRBV2 with TRBJ2-3; maybe TRBD2 (7 bases). This CDR3 region has 15 residues. The germline gives CDR1 SNHLY, CDR2 FYNNEI. V was trimmed by 7 bases and J by 4 bases, leaving 18 bases between them. For the CDR3, the DNA is TGTGCCAGCATGTCTGTCCGGGGGGCAGCAGATACGCAGTATTTT. Amino acids: CASMSVRGAADTQYF.

The chain couples TRBV6-1 to TRBJ2-2; tentatively, D is TRBD2 (6 bases). The germline V gene has CDR1 MNHNS and CDR2 SASEGT. CDR3 size: 15 residues. Trimming left V 1 base short and J 7 bases short, with 13 bases between. CDR3 amino acids: CASSEGGGGSGELFF. CDR3 DNA: TGTGCCAGCAGTGAAGGTGGGGGAGGTAGCGGGGAGCTGTTTTTT.

This clone was detected a few times. V and J are TRBV7-3 and TRBJ2-3; 9 bases align to TRBD2. This CDR3 is 16 amino acids long. Germline V CDR1 and CDR2: SGHTA, FQGTGA. Unmatched junction bases numbered 8, after V lost 5 bases and J lost 2 bases. As DNA, the CDR3 is TGTGCCAGCAGCCGTTGGGGCGGGGGGGCCACAGATACGCAGTATTTT. It yields the protein CASSRWGGGATDTQYF.

CDR3 residues: CASSRDREPYEQYF. As DNA, the CDR3 is TGTGCCAGCAGTCGGGACAGGGAACCCTACGAGCAGTACTTC. The chain carries TRBV25-1 and TRBJ2-7; 9 bases are shared with TRBD1. The CDR3 covers 14 residues. Trimming took 5 bases from V and 2 from J; bases not matched to a gene: 4. The germline V gene has CDR1 MGHDK and CDR2 SYGVNS.

The chain is built from TRBV5-4 and TRBJ2-2; tentative D call: TRBD1 (6 bases). V lost 4 bases and J 3 bases, leaving 13 bases between the germline ends. Germline CDR1 and CDR2: SGHNT and YYREEE (reference sequence). There are 15 residues in the CDR3. The CDR3 DNA reads TGTGCCAGCAGCCGTGAACAGGGTTACACCGGGGAGCTGTTTTTT. Its protein is CASSREQGYTGELFF. The full variable domain, rest sourced from reference TRBV5-4 and TRBJ2-2, is ETGVTQSPTHLIKTRGQQVTLRCSSQSGHNTVSWYQQALGQGPQFIFQYYREEENGRGNFPPRFSGLQFPNYSSELNVNALELDDSALYLCASSREQGYTGELFFGEGSRLTVL.

The chain recombines TRBV11-2 with TRBJ2-2, with TRBD1 as a possible D gene (5 bases). CDR1 and CDR2 (germline): SGHAT, FQNNGV. Trimming pared 3 bases from V and 9 bases from J, leaving 11 bases between. The CDR3 is 13 residues long. CDR3 DNA: TGTGCCAGCAGCTTGGCCAGGGCAAGGGAGCTGTTTTTT. It translates to CASSLARARELFF.

The chain couples TRBV29-1 to TRBJ2-3; TRBD2 aligns across 8 bases. Germline V gene sequence: CDR1 SQVTM, CDR2 ANQGSEA. The J segment lost 2 bases and the V segment lost 6 bases, leaving 10 bases of the junction unmatched. This CDR3 contains 15 residues. DNA of the CDR3: TGCAGCGTCACTATAGCGGGGCCGAACACAGATACGCAGTATTTT. This sequence encodes CSVTIAGPNTDTQYF.

The J gene is TRBJ2-7, the V gene TRBV15, with D possibly being TRBD1 (5 bases). Looked up from germline, CDR1 is LNHNV and CDR2 is YYDKDF (reference sequence). With 4 bases removed from V and 4 bases from J, the gap between germline ends came to 20 bases. The CDR3 covers 16 residues. CDR3 residues: CATSTRFGASLYEQYF. CDR3 bases: TGTGCCACCAGCACCCGATTTGGGGCAAGCCTATACGAGCAGTACTTC.

This chain's CDR3 is CASSRGIQGTEAFF. The CDR3 coding sequence is TGTGCCAGCAGCCGGGGGATCCAGGGCACTGAAGCTTTCTTT. J is TRBJ1-1 and V is TRBV11-2; a weak D match, TRBD1 (5 bases). The germline CDR1 and CDR2 sequences are SGHAT and FQNNGV. The CDR3 length is 14 residues. V was pared by 5 bases and J by 4 bases, with 14 bases between.

The chain employs TRBV6-4 and TRBJ2-7, with no clear D. V was trimmed by 0 bases and J by 2 bases, leaving 17 bases between them. The V gene's germline CDR1 is MRHNA and CDR2 SNTAGT. The length of the CDR3 is 17 residues. CDR3: CASSDSLGFRRPYEQYF. CDR3 coding DNA: TGTGCCAGCAGTGACTCTCTCGGGTTTAGACGGCCCTACGAGCAGTACTTC.

The chain uses TRBV15 and TRBJ2-1; 8 bases align to TRBD1. Germline values: CDR1 LNHNV, CDR2 YYDKDF (reference sequence). The CDR3 runs 12 residues. The V segment lost 4 bases and the J segment 9 bases; nucleotides outside the gene matches: 2. CDR3 sequence (DNA): TGTGCCACCAGCATCACAGGGGGTGAGCAGTTCTTC. Amino acid sequence: CATSITGGEQFF.

The chain has TRBV15 and TRBJ1-1, with D perhaps matching TRBD1 (5 bases). The ends were cut back, 0 bases at V and 4 bases at J, with 12 bases in the middle. Germline CDR1 reads LNHNV; CDR2 reads YYDKDF (reference sequence). There are 15 residues in the CDR3. CDR3 in amino acids: CATSRDRRGATEAFF. The CDR3 DNA sequence: TGTGCCACCAGCAGAGATAGGAGGGGCGCCACTGAAGCTTTCTTT.

This clone was counted only a few times. This chain uses TRBV27 with TRBJ2-7, with 10 bases aligning to TRBD2. The CDR3 has 16 amino acids. CDR1 and CDR2 from the germline V gene are MNHEY and SMNVEV (reference sequence). After removal of 2 bases from V and 0 bases from J, the junction contained 4 bases not matched to a gene. The CDR3, as DNA: TGTGCCAGCAGTTTAAACAGCGGGAGGGCCTCCTACGAGCAGTACTTC. It encodes CASSLNSGRASYEQYF.

This chain uses TRBV23-1 with TRBJ1-5, with 7 positions matching TRBD1. TRBV23-1 belongs to the ORF category, with a function that is uncertain. Germline trimming cut 2 bases from V and 5 bases from J; bases unmatched to any gene: 15. The CDR3 has 18 residues. The CDR3 coding sequence is TGCGCCAGCAGTCAACCGATTCCGATTCCAGGGGGACATCAGCCCCAGCATTTT. Translating gives CASSQPIPIPGGHQPQHF.